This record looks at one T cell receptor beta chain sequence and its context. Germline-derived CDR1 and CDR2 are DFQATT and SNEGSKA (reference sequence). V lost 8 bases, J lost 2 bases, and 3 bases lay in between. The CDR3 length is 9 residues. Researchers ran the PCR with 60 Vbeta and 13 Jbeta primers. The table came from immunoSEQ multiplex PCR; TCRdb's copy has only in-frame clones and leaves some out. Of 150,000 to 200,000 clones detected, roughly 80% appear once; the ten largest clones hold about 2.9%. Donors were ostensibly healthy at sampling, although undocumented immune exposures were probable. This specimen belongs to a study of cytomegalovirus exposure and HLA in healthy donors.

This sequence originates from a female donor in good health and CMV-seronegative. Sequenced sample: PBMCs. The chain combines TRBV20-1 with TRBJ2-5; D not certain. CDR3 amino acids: CSLQETQYF. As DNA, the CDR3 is TGCAGTTTACAAGAGACCCAGTACTTC.